The next 20 T cell receptor beta chains were all read from a single sample in a study of CD8 T cells in Susac syndrome. With random hexamers, reverse transcription was performed on 0.5 to 1 ug of RNA. TCRdb itself ran the immunoSEQ multiplex PCR reads through MiXCR, one entry per CDR3 protein. The repertoire includes under 150,000 distinct CDR3 sequences, approximately 90% of them detected once, and around 0.24% sits in the top ten. The sequenced sample consisted of CD8+ T cells from PBMCs. These receptors all stem from a human donor with multiple sclerosis.

The chain is built from TRBV27 and TRBJ1-1; tentative D call: TRBD1 (5 bases). CDR1 and CDR2 from the germline V gene are MNHEY and SMNVEV (reference sequence). Trimming left V 5 bases short and J 11 bases short, with 15 bases between. The CDR3 has 12 amino acids. The CDR3 nucleotides read TGTGCCAGCAGTAACCCTTTGGGGGAGGCTTTCTTT. Its translation: CASSNPLGEAFF.

This chain links TRBV29-1 with TRBJ1-2, with D perhaps matching TRBD1 (5 bases). Germline V gives CDR1 SQVTM, CDR2 ANQGSEA. The CDR3 is made up of 11 amino acids. The V and J ends lost 6 bases and 8 bases respectively, with 13 bases between them. The CDR3 region is CSVDQGDGYTF. In DNA form, the CDR3 reads TGCAGCGTGGACCAGGGTGACGGCTACACCTTC.

V is TRBV30 and J is TRBJ2-7; maybe TRBD1 (6 bases). The V gene's germline CDR1 is GTSNPN and CDR2 SVGIG (reference sequence). Trimming took 0 bases from V and 3 from J, leaving 6 bases between them. CDR3 length equals 12 residues. The CDR3, as DNA: TGTGCCTGGAGTGTGGACAGCTACGAGCAGTACTTC. Protein product: CAWSVDSYEQYF.

The rearrangement uses TRBV19 and TRBJ2-1; D may be TRBD1 or TRBD2 (6 bases each). The V end lost 5 bases, the J end lost 8 bases, and 13 bases lay between the germline ends. This CDR3 contains 13 residues. Germline CDR1 is LNHDA and CDR2 is SQIVND (reference sequence). In DNA form, the CDR3 reads TGTGCCAGTAGTGGACAGACGGGGGATGAGCAGTTCTTC. Amino acid sequence: CASSGQTGDEQFF.

The gene calls are TRBV30 and TRBJ2-7; no definite D call. The CDR3 length is 12 residues. The V gene's germline CDR1 is GTSNPN and CDR2 SVGIG (reference sequence). The ends were cut back, 3 bases at V and 3 bases at J, with 9 bases in the middle. CDR3 in amino acids: CAWRGLDYEQYF. In DNA, the CDR3 is TGTGCCTGGAGGGGTCTAGACTACGAGCAGTACTTC.

This clonotype was found a few times. The chain links TRBV5-6 to TRBJ2-7; 9 nucleotides align to TRBD1. Germline CDR1 and CDR2: SGHDT and YYEEEE. J gave up 1 base and V 5 bases, and 4 bases lay outside the gene matches. The CDR3 runs 14 residues. The CDR3 spells CASSFGTGSYEQYF. The CDR3 DNA follows: TGTGCCAGCAGTTTTGGGACAGGGTCCTACGAGCAGTACTTC.

This clonotype was counted between two and nine times. This chain links TRBV4-2 with TRBJ2-6; D uncertain. The CDR3 is 11 residues long. With 5 bases removed from V and 10 bases from J, the gap between germline ends came to 6 bases. CDR1 is LGHNA and CDR2 is YNFKEQ in the germline V gene. CDR3 sequence: CASSTENVLTF. The CDR3 region has the DNA TGTGCCAGCAGCACTGAGAACGTCCTGACTTTC.

This chain uses TRBV6-5 with TRBJ1-1; D remains unclear. V lost 0 bases and J 2 bases, leaving 19 bases between the germline ends. The CDR3 is made up of 18 amino acids. CDR1 MNHEY and CDR2 SVGAGI come from the germline V gene. The CDR3 DNA sequence: TGTGCCAGCAGTTACTCCCCATCTCTGACGGTGGGCAACACTGAAGCTTTCTTT. This translates into CASSYSPSLTVGNTEAFF.

The V and J genes are TRBV19 and TRBJ2-1; D is possibly TRBD1 (5 bases). The CDR3 spans 15 residues. CDR1 and CDR2 (germline): LNHDA, SQIVND (reference sequence). V shed 6 bases and J shed 6 bases, with 18 bases lying between them. The CDR3 loop is CASSPTAGWGNEQFF. The CDR3 DNA follows: TGTGCCAGTAGCCCTACCGCAGGGTGGGGCAATGAGCAGTTCTTC.

V and J are TRBV9 and TRBJ1-2; D possibly corresponds to TRBD1 (6 bases). Trimming took 6 bases from V and 8 from J, leaving 8 bases between them. CDR3 length: 10 residues. CDR1 is SGDLS and CDR2 is YYNGEE in the germline V gene. The CDR3 here is CASKGGGYTF. The CDR3 DNA reads TGTGCCAGCAAGGGGGGAGGCTACACCTTC. Together with reference TRBV9 and TRBJ1-2, the CDR3 gives the full variable domain: DSGVTQTPKHLITATGQRVTLRCSPRSGDLSVYWYQQSLDQGLQFLIQYYNGEERAKGNILERFSAQQFPDLHSELNLSSLELGDSALYFCASKGGGYTFGSGTRLTVV.

V and J are TRBV6-5 and TRBJ2-7; 8 bases agree with TRBD2. The CDR3 covers 14 residues. The J segment lost 4 bases and the V segment lost 4 bases, leaving 6 bases of the junction unmatched. Germline CDR1 and CDR2: MNHEY and SVGAGI. CDR3 sequence (DNA): TGTGCCAGCAGTTCCGGACTAGCAGAGTACGAGCAGTACTTC. This encodes CASSSGLAEYEQYF.

The V and J genes are TRBV20-1 and TRBJ2-7, with 14 positions matching TRBD2. Per germline, CDR1 DFQATT and CDR2 SNEGSKA (reference sequence). V lost 0 bases, J lost 4 bases, and 2 bases stayed unmatched. CDR3 length equals 15 residues. CDR3 loop: CSARDGTSGSYEQYF. DNA of the CDR3: TGCAGTGCTAGAGATGGGACTAGCGGGAGTTACGAGCAGTACTTC.

This CDR3 reads CASSPLAGDHEQFF. The CDR3 coding sequence is TGCGCCAGCAGCCCACTAGCGGGAGATCATGAGCAGTTCTTC. V gene TRBV4-1 combines with J gene TRBJ2-1, with 11 bases matching TRBD2. V gave up 4 bases and J gave up 8 bases; unmatched junction bases: 4. Germline lookup yields CDR1 MGHRA and CDR2 YSYEKL. The CDR3 is 14 amino acids.

The chain is built from TRBV2 and TRBJ2-7; D call uncertain. CDR3 size: 14 residues. The germline V gene encodes CDR1 SNHLY and CDR2 FYNNEI. Trimming left V 0 bases short and J 2 bases short, with 8 bases between. This chain's CDR3 is CASSEARVAYEQYF. In DNA, the CDR3 is TGTGCCAGCAGTGAAGCGCGCGTAGCCTACGAGCAGTACTTC. Full variable domain (rest looked up from reference TRBV2 and TRBJ2-7): EPEVTQTPSHQVTQMGQEVILRCVPISNHLYFYWYRQILGQKVEFLVSFYNNEISEKSEIFDDQFSVERPDGSNFTLKIRSTKLEDSAMYFCASSEARVAYEQYFGPGTRLTVT.

This clonotype came up once. The chain uses TRBV7-2 and TRBJ1-1, with D perhaps matching TRBD1 (6 bases). V lost 0 bases to trimming and J lost 1 base, with 9 bases between them. This CDR3 is 15 amino acids long. Germline V gives CDR1 SGHTA, CDR2 FQGNSA. Here the CDR3 reads CASSLAPQGNTEAFF. The CDR3 bases are TGTGCCAGCAGCTTAGCGCCACAGGGGAACACTGAAGCTTTCTTT.

V and J are TRBV7-8 and TRBJ2-7; TRBD1 is a possible D gene (6 bases). Trimming pared 6 bases from V and 5 bases from J, leaving 14 bases between. Germline CDR1 is SGHVS and CDR2 is FQNEAQ. This CDR3 comprises 13 residues. In DNA, the CDR3 is TGTGCCAGCAGGGGGGACATGGAAGACGAGCAGTACTTC. Translation: CASRGDMEDEQYF.

The V call is TRBV28, the J call TRBJ1-2; a weak D match, TRBD1 (6 bases). Trimming pared 6 bases from V and 3 bases from J, leaving 17 bases between. This CDR3 is built from 15 residues. In germline, CDR1 is MDHEN, CDR2 SYDVKM. CDR3 in amino acids: CASSLERGAHYGYTF. The CDR3 nucleotides read TGTGCCAGCAGCCTCGAGAGGGGGGCCCACTATGGCTACACCTTC.

This chain joins TRBV12-3 or TRBV12-4 and TRBJ2-5; tentatively, D is TRBD2 (6 bases). V was cut by 4 bases and J by 1 base, with 7 bases left in between. The CDR3 covers 13 residues. CDR3 nucleotide sequence: TGTGCCAGCAGTTCGGGAGTCCAAGAGACCCAGTACTTC. This codes for CASSSGVQETQYF.

The chain joins TRBV15 to TRBJ2-5; TRBD2 aligns across 10 bases. Germline V gene data show CDR1 as LNHNV and CDR2 as YYDKDF (reference sequence). After removal of 0 bases from V and 4 bases from J, the junction contained 8 bases not matched to a gene. This CDR3 is built from 17 residues. For the CDR3, the DNA is TGTGCCACCAGCAGAGAGGAGTCTAGCGGGAGTTCAGAGACCCAGTACTTC. Its protein is CATSREESSGSSETQYF.

The CDR3 DNA follows: TGTGCCTGGGACTTCTACAATGAGCAGTTCTTC. Protein sequence: CAWDFYNEQFF. The gene calls are TRBV30 and TRBJ2-1; D not certain. This CDR3 spans 11 amino acids. In germline, CDR1 is GTSNPN, CDR2 SVGIG (reference sequence). Trimming removed 5 bases from V and 3 bases from J, with 5 bases in between. Drawing the rest from reference TRBV30 and TRBJ2-1, the complete variable domain is SQTIHQWPATLVQPVGSPLSLECTVEGTSNPNLYWYRQAAGRGLQLLFYSVGIGQISSEVPQNLSASRPQDRQFILSSKKLLLSDSGFYLCAWDFYNEQFFGPGTRLTVL.